The T cell receptor (beta chain) under discussion was sequenced for a study of PD-L1 blockade in urothelial cancer (dated by TCRdb to 2016 to 2017). Looking at the study overall: All patients started therapy around 2014 and received atezolizumab 1,200 mg intravenously every 3 weeks. About 90% of the roughly 29 patients were identified as males with urothelial cancer of bladder origin, and a prior smoking history was reported by 18 of 29 patients. An ECOG performance status of 0 or 1 was recorded for the patients, and 0 to 3 prior chemotherapy regimens had been received by the patients. Blood samples were analyzed at two time points: 3 weeks after treatment start (second dose) and 6 weeks after treatment start. Blood samples gave a median of around 130,000 T cells and under 85,000 unique TCRs, with a median clonality of roughly 0.08. An exploratory multi-omic analysis was conducted of the somatic, immune and clinical correlates of response to PD-L1 blockade with atezolizumab in urothelial cancer. Pretreatment tumor samples and matched peripheral blood, collected serially before and after atezolizumab treatment, underwent TCR sequencing. Durable clinical benefit was defined as progression-free survival longer than 6 months, and TCR features were also tested against progression-free and overall survival. In the same patients, whole exome sequencing and RNA sequencing of pretreatment tumors were performed in addition to TCR sequencing. Durable clinical benefit was achieved by nine patients but not by the remaining 20. Pretreatment blood TCR-seq was available for 30 or so patients, at least one posttreatment blood collection was obtained for about 24 patients, and tumor TCR-seq was available for about 24 patients.

Synthetic TCR analog templates were spiked into each PCR so that absolute template abundance could be estimated from read counts. Using the immunoSEQ assay, TCRbeta CDR3 regions were amplified from genomic DNA with bias-controlled V and J gene primers. Sequencing of rearranged TCRbeta segments was performed at approximately 20X coverage. In the source study's methods: Sequencing errors were corrected by clustering, and CDR3s were annotated against IMGT so that V, D and J genes could be assigned. Downstream analyses used only productive TCRbeta rearrangements, leaving out any out-of-frame or stop-codon sequences. Clonality was computed as one minus Shannon entropy normalized by the log of the number of unique productive sequences. Clones differing between time points or between blood and tumor were identified using Fisher's exact test with Benjamini-Hochberg correction, with an adjusted p below 0.01 applied as the threshold. Drawn from immuneACCESS, this table holds only the in-frame rearrangements with V and J called that TCRdb kept. Clones are partly lost; checked studies trace under half to an unresolved V gene and leave the rest unexplained. That table is the source of V, J and clone size, and D and trimming were worked out from the DNA. The sample profile shows approximately 37,000 clones; 80% to 90% of them were found once. The leading ten clones occupy roughly a sixth of the sample.

The cohort included 25 to 30 patients with locally advanced or metastatic urothelial carcinoma who were treated at Memorial Sloan Kettering on a trial protocol. Peripheral blood mononuclear cells were collected pretreatment and during treatment, with between 1 and 8 total time points per patient. The Qiagen DNeasy Blood extraction kit was used to purify genomic DNA from total PBMCs and tumor samples. PBMCs were collected pretreatment and during treatment, and were isolated and stored as previously described. CDR1 and CDR2, looked up from the germline V gene, are SNHLY and FYNNEI. V lost 6 bases and J lost 1 base; the stretch between them is 15 bases long. Including cysteine and phenylalanine, the CDR3 has 15 amino acids. The entry retains the CDR3 DNA only, 45 bases that are in frame from base 1. The investigation overall reported the following: Because of the small sample size (n of about 30) and the many exploratory analyses performed, the results are intended to be regarded as hypothesis-generating. A pretreatment peripheral blood TCR clonality below the median was linked to improved progression-free and overall survival. Patients with durable benefit showed greater expansion of tumor-associated TCR clones in peripheral blood 3 weeks after starting treatment (n of about 21, p = 0.022).

Turning to this clone: The target of this receptor is not known. Per-base quality was not reported, and no clone a single base away is much larger than it.

The sequence links TRBV2 to TRBJ2-5, and perhaps TRBD1 as D gene, on 5 matching bases. The specimen was PBMCs, collected around atezolizumab (anti-PD-L1) treatment. The TCR comes from a man between 60 and 75 years old with urothelial cancer. The CDR3 amino acid sequence is: CASRVGQPGQETQYF. The DNA sequence is TGTGCCAGCAGAGTGGGGCAGCCCGGCCAAGAGACCCAGTACTTC.